This T cell receptor (beta chain) was captured by sequencing in a study of T cell repertoires in cytomegalovirus infection (dated by TCRdb to the late 2010s). At the level of the whole study: Donor HLA type was relevant to the analysis, as public TCR beta signatures indicated carriage of CMV infection together with the matching HLA type.

What the research found in general, with its limitations: The ex vivo response was dominated by HLA-C-restricted CMV-specific TCR beta clonotypes, which also provided the single most frequent clonotype in two of eight donors. In both this cohort and an independent roughly 350-donor cohort, the cumulative frequency of public TCR beta family members distinguished carriers of CMV infection plus the relevant HLA type.

Germline trimming amounts to 6 bases on V and 5 bases on J, with 9 as the count of junction bases outside the gene matches. The CDR3 measures 16 amino acids from cysteine to phenylalanine. Only the CDR3 DNA is retained, 48 bases long and in frame from the first base. From the germline V gene (reference sequence), CDR1 is MNHNY and CDR2 is SVGAGI. Comment on this clonotype: There is no known antigen for this receptor. The sample holds no much larger clone one base away, and base qualities are not on file.

For sequencing, an Illumina HiSeq 1500 was employed. TCRdb cleaned the public reads at Q25 with fastp, built clones with MiXCR and kept in-frame beta chains. Merged by CDR3 protein, the rows form single entries marked with the most common genes and DNA. Within this sample are approximately 170,000 distinct CDR3 sequences, with 13% to 15% of them counted one time only. The leading ten clones occupy 25% to 30% of the sample. The TCR sequence derives from a human donor in good health (CMV status not recorded). Some clones in this sample may be carry-over from other donors' samples. The sequence is built from TRBV6-6 and TRBJ1-6; 8 nucleotides in the junction match TRBD1. What was sequenced was PBMCs. The bases read TGTGCCAGCAGCCCGGACAGGGCCGGTAATAATTCACCCCTCCACTTT. Its protein reads: CASSPDRAGNNSPLHF.